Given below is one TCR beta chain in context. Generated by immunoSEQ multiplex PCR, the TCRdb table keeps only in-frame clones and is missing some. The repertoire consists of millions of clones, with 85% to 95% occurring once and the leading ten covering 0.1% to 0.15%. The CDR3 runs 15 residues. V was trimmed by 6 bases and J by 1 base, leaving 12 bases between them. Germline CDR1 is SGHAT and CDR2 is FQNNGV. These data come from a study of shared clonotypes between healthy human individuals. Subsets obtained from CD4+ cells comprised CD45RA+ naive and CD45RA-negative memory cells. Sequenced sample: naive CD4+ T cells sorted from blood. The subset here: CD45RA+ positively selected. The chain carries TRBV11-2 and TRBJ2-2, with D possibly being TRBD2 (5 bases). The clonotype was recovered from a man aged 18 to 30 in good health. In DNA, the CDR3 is TGTGCCAGCAGGTTGTTTCGGGGGAACACCGGGGAGCTGTTTTTT. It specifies CASRLFRGNTGELFF. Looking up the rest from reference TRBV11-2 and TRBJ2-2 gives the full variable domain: EAGVAQSPRYKIIEKRQSVAFWCNPISGHATLYWYQQILGQGPKLLIQFQNNGVVDDSQLPKDRFSAERLKGVDSTLKIQPAKLEDSAVYLCASRLFRGNTGELFFGEGSRLTVL.